The entry that follows covers one T cell receptor beta chain sequence. Its cognate antigen has yet to be identified. No base quality values were provided; no much bigger clone lies one nucleotide off. The cohort was made up of about 610 healthy bone marrow donors. Cohort members were all nominally healthy when sampled, although unrecorded immune exposures were likely present. The donor tested CMV seropositive, placing the donor among the 310 or so seropositive members of the cohort. A peripheral blood sample was collected from each donor, and TCR beta sequencing was performed on peripheral blood mononuclear cells. The Qiagen DNeasy Blood Extraction Kit was used to extract genomic DNA from the blood cell samples. The sample comes from a study of cytomegalovirus exposure and HLA in healthy donors (TCRdb year 2017). As for the study more broadly: An earlier analysis of 587 of the donors reported 250 to 350 Gb of sequence data and 100 million to 140 million unique TCR beta sequences from 150 million to 200 million T cells. Approximately 330 gigabases of sequencing data and around 88 million unique TCR sequences made up an early release that covered some 640 HLA-typed donors. Because of strong linkage in the cohort, roughly five DR-DQ haplotypes were treated as single units for association and clustering. Among 300 to 500 genotyped donors of the cohort, an average of approximately 200,000 unique TCR beta nucleotide sequences was sequenced per donor, of which about 18% were non-productive. A later analysis re-examined previously published TCR beta repertoires from hundreds of donors and added high-resolution HLA genotyping to investigate patterns of TCR occurrence. Genome-wide SNP genotypes for about 65% of the 666 donors were used in a later genetic analysis, which treated that subset as a discovery cohort. The genetic ancestry cluster associated with self-reported Caucasian donors included 80% to 90% of the 398 genotyped donors. HLA typing included class I and class II loci at four-digit resolution. Using immunosequencing, the study profiled T cell repertoires from approximately 700 subjects and related those repertoires to cytomegalovirus serostatus. The later analysis used no new phenotypic data to find candidate immune exposures, relying instead on TCR beta sequences and their occurrence across donors. An earlier analysis of 587 of the donors used high-throughput TCR beta sequencing to judge whether each TCR beta V gene segment behaved as functional or pseudogenic. Typing coverage differed by locus: A, B, C, DRB1 and DQB1 were typed in about 620-640 donors, DQA1 in approximately 520, DPA1 in around 610, and DPB1 in 450 to 490. Every discovery cohort repertoire had been produced on one sequencing platform. Besides the first cohort of approximately 670 subjects, a separate validation cohort made up of some 110 different subjects was used. Donor age, sex, ethnicity and CMV serostatus were compiled together with the repertoire data. The study aimed to test whether cataloging public T cell receptors could reveal signatures of past pathogen exposure. To predict cytomegalovirus infection status, the study brought together high-throughput TCR immunosequencing, statistical association of individual TCRs with disease status, and machine learning.

Preparation of the library involved the immunoSEQ multiplex PCR assay. A mixture of 60 forward primers for TCR Vbeta segments and 13 reverse primers for TCR Jbeta segments was used in the multiplex PCR. The CDR3 region of rearranged TCR beta genes was amplified from genomic DNA by a multiplex PCR assay. On the Illumina HiSeq System, the amplified TCR beta libraries were sequenced as 87-base-pair reads. The source study handled its data this way. A later analysis tallied 70 million to 100 million unique TCR beta chains across the 666 repertoires, and some 10 million of those chains were shared by two or more donors. Raw reads were error-corrected and collapsed into unique sequences by a nearest-neighbor algorithm in which closely related sequences were merged to remove PCR and sequencing errors. To assign V, D and J gene segments, CDR3 sequences were aligned to IMGT reference sequences. For a sequence to be retained, at least a six-nucleotide match to both a V gene segment and a J gene segment was required. Rearrangements were classified as productive when the CDR3 lacked stop codons and remained in frame with V and J, and all other rearrangements were classified as non-productive. CDR3 was defined according to IMGT convention as the region running from the second conserved V-encoded cysteine to the conserved J-encoded phenylalanine. Sequences without an unambiguous match to a single V gene segment were excluded from the earlier analysis of 450 to 750 of the donors. An earlier analysis of just under 600 of the donors called V segments functional above 56.7% productive rearrangements and segregating when the between-donor standard deviation exceeded 5%. To diagnose cytomegalovirus status from the catalog of TCR beta chain sequences, a statistical classification framework was built. A later analysis assigned V and J genes by comparing TCR nucleotide sequences with IMGT/GENE-DB human TR gene sequences. Using the TCRdist pipeline, a later analysis assigned CDR3 sequences along with most-parsimonious VDJ recombination scenarios. In a later analysis, every TCR beta chain was defined by the combination of its CDR3 amino acid sequence and its V-gene family, and reads without a unique V-gene family were dropped. As a way to deal with suspected cross-contamination and a sequencing artifact, a later analysis dropped 500 to 700 nucleotide sequences that were highly shared and had low generation probability. In a later analysis, a clonal expansion index for each public chain was calculated from normalized within-repertoire ranks of inferred template counts. A later analysis computed generation probabilities with a VDJ recombination model fitted to out-of-frame rearrangements, and checked the results against IGoR. In a later analysis, TCR-TCR, TCR-HLA and TCR-CMV co-occurrence was scored with hypergeometric tests, and a repertoire-size bias correction was applied to TCR pairs. In a later analysis, false discovery rates were estimated by permuting HLA or CMV assignments 20 times. In a later analysis, co-occurring TCRs were grouped using DBSCAN, and TCRdist sequence similarity was added for clustering within HLA-allele-positive subsets. Repertoires with fewer than 30,000 or more than 120,000 public chains were left out of co-occurrence clustering, as were five repertoires with anomalous nucleotide sharing. The table comes from immuneACCESS by way of TCRdb, which keeps in-frame sequences with V and J called. Part of the clones is missing from these tables; in studies checked, under half for an unresolved V gene and the rest for unknown reasons. V, J and clone size are taken as reported in that table, and D and trimming were inferred from the DNA itself. Recorded for this sample are 120,000 or so clones; around four fifths of them occurred a single time. Of the sample, roughly 3.7% falls within the top ten clones.

Counted from cysteine to phenylalanine, this CDR3 has 16 amino acids. The CDR3 DNA has 48 bases and is translated from base 1. CDR1 and CDR2 were assigned from the germline V gene as MNHEY and SVGAGI. V loses 1 base at its end and J loses 3 bases; junction bases beyond the gene matches: 3. Beyond this particular receptor, the publication reports: A cluster of highly shared sequence variants was judged likely to represent a technical artifact of the sequencing pipeline. A later analysis found that HLA-associated TCR beta chains were more clonally expanded and had lower generation probabilities than equally common non-associated chains. The authors suggested that the approach could potentially be generalized to other disease states and immunological phenotypes. This cohort had only TCR beta chains sequenced, and the lack of alpha or paired-chain data limited which features could be detected. In a later analysis, some 17,000 TCR beta sequences were associated with specific HLA alleles at a false discovery rate of 0.05. CMV serostatus was the only immune exposure information available for the cohort. Some IMGT-functional V segments, including TRBV6-2 and TRBV6-3, could not be told apart with the 87-base-pair reads, so those segments were excluded. Several of the top co-occurrence clusters appeared to be linked to parvovirus B19, influenza, CMV and Epstein-Barr virus, according to a later analysis. V-gene and J-gene trimming of TCR beta chains was associated with a missense DCLRE1C variant in a later genetic analysis, and the association was replicated in an independent cohort. According to a later analysis, most CMV-associated TCR beta chains appeared to be HLA-restricted, and the HLA associations seemed to be driven largely by CMV exposure. In vitro tests confirmed that a few of the cytomegalovirus-associated TCR beta chains recognize cytomegalovirus antigens. Presence/absence analyses assumed roughly uniform sequencing depth across donors, an assumption that may not hold. A further reported finding was that TCR beta sequences accurately predicted the HLA-A and HLA-B alleles for most subjects in the first cohort. Linkage disequilibrium might explain the correlated functional status among segregating V segments, but an unknown experimental factor could not be excluded. A total of fewer than 200 TCR beta chains were listed by the study as associated with cytomegalovirus. Compared with the 666-donor mean, donors in an Asian-associated ancestry cluster had fewer N-insertions in productive TCRs, according to a later genetic analysis. Because HLA typing was missing for some donors at each locus, association tests included only the typed subset. Cytomegalovirus status was reported to be diagnosed by the classifier with high specificity and sensitivity in both the original and validation cohorts. In an earlier analysis of fewer than 700 of the donors, most TCR beta V segments appeared in productive rearrangements about 87% or about 30% of the time, broadly matching IMGT annotations. Assigning TCR associations to individual alleles was difficult when HLA alleles, especially DR and DQ, strongly co-occurred. In a later analysis, TCR association rates were found to vary across HLA loci, with the most associated TCRs seen for DRB1 alleles and the fewest for HLA-C alleles. Across donors, most TCR sequences were observed very rarely, whereas some public TCRs were present in many individuals. Because counts were too low, about 18 rarely observed V segments, including chromosome 9 orphons, were excluded from the earlier analysis of 587 of the donors.

The sample consisted of PBMCs. The source is a middle-aged woman in good health and CMV-seropositive. The V and J segments used are TRBV6-5 and TRBJ2-1; 10 bases in the middle match TRBD2. The CDR3 protein is CASSYFLAGDYNEQFF. The DNA reads TGTGCCAGCAGTTACTTTCTAGCGGGAGACTACAATGAGCAGTTCTTC.